This TCR beta chain emerged from a study of blood T cell repertoires in COVID-19 (dated by TCRdb to the early 2020s). Broadly, across the study: Collaborator samples came from the United States, Italy and Spain and covered acute and convalescent phases of COVID-19. Deeply sampled blood TCRbeta repertoires from subjects exposed to, actively infected with, or recovered from COVID-19 were included in the dataset. The samples were drawn from two sources: the first 160 participants of the ongoing ImmuneRACE study, and 1,254 subjects contributed by 6 global collaborators. Nearly every sample came with metadata listing a de-identified subject ID, COVID-19 status, age in years and sex. The prospective study material was composed of cDNA or gDNA derived from T cells, B-cell-depleted T cells, or PBMCs. The repertoires were released in a freely available public database meant as a resource for research on the immune response to SARS-CoV-2. Where available, HLA class I and class II types were obtained from metadata supplied by the sample provider rather than from assay-based typing.

Collaborating institutions collected whole blood in K2EDTA tubes following their own protocols. For TCRbeta analysis, collaborators shipped samples in one of three forms: frozen whole blood, isolated PBMCs, or DNA extracted from either of those sample types. Summary of the overall study and its limitations: The amount of clinical and demographic metadata varied by source and participant and was provided uncurated.

A word on this clone: No cognate antigen has been identified for it. Base qualities are not at hand, and no much larger clone is one base apart.

TCRbeta CDR3 regions were amplified from genomic DNA by means of the immunoSEQ Assay, a bias-controlled multiplex PCR. On the authors' methods: Within the assay, amplification of reference gene primers was used to estimate how many nucleated cells each sample contained. Sequence reads were collapsed and filtered to measure the absolute abundance of every unique TCRbeta CDR3 rearrangement. For each sample, productive Simpson clonality was calculated as the square root of Simpson's diversity index over productive rearrangements. What TCRdb holds here is the immuneACCESS table cut down to in-frame rearrangements. Part of the clones is not present; checked against another copy, under half of the missing clones reflect an unresolved V gene, and the others are unexplained. The D gene and trimming were derived from the DNA, and the V and J assignments and clone size from that table. The sample table records 140,000 or so clones; approximately 84% of these occur just once. The top ten constitute roughly 2.6% of the sample.

The sample taken for sequencing was peripheral blood. This sequence was found in a human donor with acute or convalescent COVID-19. The donor label of this sample is uncertain.

The nucleotide sequence reads as follows: TGTGCCTGGGGATCCGGGGGGCCGAACATTCAGTACTTC. It encodes CAWGSGGPNIQYF. The rearrangement combines TRBV30 with TRBJ2-4, with TRBD2 perhaps the D gene, on 7 matching bases. The CDR3 starts with the cysteine, ends with the phenylalanine, and has 13 residues. Only the CDR3 DNA is retained, 39 bases long and in frame from the first base. Cut back by 5 bases and 7 bases, the V and J ends lie 15 bases apart. CDR1 and CDR2, looked up from the germline V gene (reference sequence), are GTSNPN and SVGIG. The reference TRBV30 and TRBJ2-4 proteins fill in what lies around the CDR3, so the full variable domain reads SQTIHQWPATLVQPVGSPLSLECTVEGTSNPNLYWYRQAAGRGLQLLFYSVGIGQISSEVPQNLSASRPQDRQFILSSKKLLLSDSGFYLCAWGSGGPNIQYFGAGTRLSVL.